This TCR beta chain originates from a study of CD8 T cells in Susac syndrome. The germline V gene has CDR1 SEHNR and CDR2 FQNEAQ (reference sequence). CDR3 length: 15 residues. The V gene end was trimmed by 4 bases and the J gene end by 6 bases; junction bases not matched to a gene: 7. Whole-study findings and limits: It was in TEMRA cells and active patients that Susac CD8+ clonal expansion peaked.

The authors reverse transcribed roughly 0.45 to 1 ug RNA with random hexamers. TCRdb redid the calling of the immunoSEQ multiplex PCR reads with MiXCR, one entry per CDR3 protein. The sample holds approximately 80,000 distinct CDR3 sequences; approximately 94% are singletons and the top ten take 0.4% to 0.55%. As concerns this clonotype: Its antigen is as yet unknown.

The rearrangement uses TRBV7-9 and TRBJ2-1; 9 bases line up with TRBD2. The sample comprised CD8+ T cells from PBMCs. The receptor's source is a human donor with Susac syndrome. The CDR3 is CASSSFAGGSNEQFF. The CDR3 bases are TGTGCCAGCAGCTCATTTGCGGGGGGGAGCAATGAGCAGTTCTTC.